Shown below are 17 T cell receptor beta chains from a single sample sequenced in a study of T cell responses to AZD1222 COVID-19 vaccine. The repertoire was sequenced with immunoSEQ multiplex PCR; TCRdb's copy has only in-frame clones and lacks some. The table lists fewer than 150,000 clones, about 80% of them singletons. Specimen: peripheral blood, collected on day 0 of AZD1222 vaccination. The receptors come from an adult in good health.

The CDR3 protein is CASSLRGGGKNIQYF. DNA of the CDR3: TGTGCCAGCAGTTTACGGGGGGGCGGCAAAAACATTCAGTACTTC. The rearrangement links TRBV28 to TRBJ2-4; 8 positions match TRBD2. This CDR3 comprises 15 residues. Losses at the gene ends were 2 bases for V and 3 bases for J; bases not matched to a gene: 3. Germline V lookup: CDR1 MDHEN, CDR2 SYDVKM.

This clone was recorded once. The genes are TRBV6-1 and TRBJ2-1; D unresolved. V shed 2 bases and J shed 6 bases, with 11 bases lying between them. Germline CDR1 is MNHNS and CDR2 is SASEGT. This CDR3 region has 14 residues. CDR3 sequence reads: CASSEPRMGNEQFF. The CDR3 nucleotides are TGTGCCAGCAGTGAACCGAGAATGGGCAATGAGCAGTTCTTC.

The chain employs TRBV4-1 and TRBJ2-7; TRBD1 agrees at 7 bases. The CDR3 has 16 residues. Germline lookup yields CDR1 MGHRA and CDR2 YSYEKL. Trimming removed 1 base from V and 0 bases from J; junction bases left unmatched: 6. Here the CDR3 reads CASSQAQDRASYEQYF. The CDR3 nucleotides are TGCGCCAGCAGCCAAGCCCAAGACAGGGCCTCCTACGAGCAGTACTTC.

In DNA, the CDR3 is TGTGCCAGCAGTGCACGACAGGCCAGAACAGATACGCAGTATTTT. Translating it yields CASSARQARTDTQYF. The rearrangement joins TRBV2 to TRBJ2-3; TRBD1 is a possible D gene (6 bases). The CDR3 loop spans 15 amino acids. Trimming took off 4 bases at V and 3 bases at J, with 14 bases between the two ends. Germline CDR1 is SNHLY and CDR2 is FYNNEI.

V and J are TRBV10-3 and TRBJ1-3; D is undetermined. The CDR3 totals 15 residues. Between the trimmed V and J ends, which lost 3 bases and 4 bases, there was a span of 13 bases. The germline V gene encodes CDR1 ENHRY and CDR2 SYGVKD. The CDR3 loop reads CAISEPLKGGNTIYF. CDR3 DNA: TGTGCCATCAGTGAACCCCTAAAAGGAGGAAACACCATATATTTT.

The chain links TRBV30 to TRBJ1-4; D ambiguous. This CDR3 has 13 amino acids. Germline lookup yields CDR1 GTSNPN and CDR2 SVGIG (reference sequence). The germline V and J ends were trimmed by 0 bases and 8 bases, with 10 bases remaining between them. The CDR3 region is CAWSVSLREKLFF. CDR3 sequence (DNA): TGTGCCTGGAGTGTATCATTGCGGGAAAAACTGTTTTTT.

This clone has more than one count but fewer than ten. V is TRBV28 and J is TRBJ2-2; 8 nucleotides line up with TRBD1. This CDR3 spans 15 amino acids. Looked up from germline, CDR1 is MDHEN and CDR2 is SYDVKM. With 7 bases clipped from V and 1 base from J, the junction kept 5 bases outside the gene matches. The CDR3 sequence: CASIEGQVNTGELFF. The CDR3 DNA is TGTGCCAGCATTGAGGGACAGGTGAACACCGGGGAGCTGTTTTTT.

This clone was found a few times. The chain employs TRBV6-2 or TRBV6-3 and TRBJ2-2; unclear D gene. The germline gives CDR1 MNHEY, CDR2 SVGEGT. The V end was cut by 0 bases, the J end by 6 bases, with 5 bases between. The CDR3 extends over 13 amino acids. CDR3 nucleotide sequence: TGTGCCAGCAGTTACTCTGCCCCCGGGGAGCTGTTTTTT. Protein product: CASSYSAPGELFF.

This clone was observed once. CDR3 in amino acids: CASSMNAGGIGELFF. The CDR3 region has the DNA TGTGCCAGTAGTATGAATGCAGGGGGCATCGGGGAGCTGTTTTTT. This chain connects TRBV19 to TRBJ2-2, with 8 bases aligning to TRBD1. The CDR3 contains 15 residues. After removal of 3 bases from V and 7 bases from J, the junction contained 7 bases not matched to a gene. The germline gives CDR1 LNHDA, CDR2 SQIVND (reference sequence). The variable domain in full, completed from reference TRBV19 and TRBJ2-2, reads DGGITQSPKYLFRKEGQNVTLSCEQNLNHDAMYWYRQDPGQGLRLIYYSQIVNDFQKGDIAEGYSVSREKKESFPLTVTSAQKNPTAFYLCASSMNAGGIGELFFGEGSRLTVL.

The chain couples TRBV30 to TRBJ1-2, with 8 bases that match TRBD1. Unmatched junction bases numbered 13, after V lost 0 bases and J lost 7 bases. CDR3 length equals 16 residues. Germline CDR1 GTSNPN, CDR2 SVGIG (reference sequence). CDR3 region: CAWSVGWGRGRRGYTF. DNA for the CDR3: TGTGCCTGGAGTGTAGGGTGGGGCAGGGGGCGCCGTGGCTACACCTTC.

This sequence joins TRBV28 and TRBJ1-2; D gene ambiguous. Germline V gene lookup returns CDR1 MDHEN and CDR2 SYDVKM. Deletions cut 3 bases from V and 4 bases from J, with 12 bases between. This CDR3 is built from 14 residues. CDR3: CASSFGESRYGYTF. The CDR3, as DNA: TGTGCCAGCAGTTTCGGCGAGAGCCGCTATGGCTACACCTTC.

This rearrangement joins TRBV5-1 to TRBJ1-1; D may be TRBD1 (6 bases). Germline V lookup: CDR1 SGHRS, CDR2 YFSETQ. Trimming cost V 4 bases and J 0 bases, with 16 bases left between them. The CDR3 spans 16 residues. CDR3 residues: CASSPYLTGLNTEAFF. The CDR3 DNA is TGCGCCAGCAGCCCCTACCTCACAGGGCTGAACACTGAAGCTTTCTTT.

The V and J genes are TRBV7-9 and TRBJ2-2; D gene ambiguous. The germline V gene has CDR1 SEHNR and CDR2 FQNEAQ (reference sequence). Trimming took off 8 bases at V and 6 bases at J, with 16 bases between the two ends. This CDR3 has 14 residues. This chain's CDR3 is CASSRGAAAGELFF. The CDR3, as DNA: TGTGCCAGCTCAAGAGGCGCCGCCGCCGGGGAGCTGTTTTTT.

This clone was detected once. This chain links TRBV30 with TRBJ2-1, with 11 bases fitting TRBD2. The J segment lost 8 bases and the V segment lost 0 bases, leaving 12 bases of the junction unmatched. CDR3 length: 17 amino acids. Per the germline V gene, CDR1 is GTSNPN and CDR2 is SVGIG (reference sequence). CDR3 sequence: CAWSVNSGGAWSHEQFF. CDR3 coding DNA: TGTGCCTGGAGTGTCAATAGCGGGGGGGCCTGGAGCCATGAGCAGTTCTTC.

This clone was detected once. V gene TRBV14 combines with J gene TRBJ1-1; D uncertain. The V end was cut by 1 base, the J end by 0 bases, with 12 bases between. The CDR3 runs 16 residues. Germline V gene data show CDR1 as SGHDN and CDR2 as FVKESK. The CDR3 sequence is CASSQAWAVLNTEAFF. As DNA, the CDR3 is TGTGCCAGCAGCCAAGCCTGGGCGGTGTTGAACACTGAAGCTTTCTTT.

This rearrangement joins TRBV19 to TRBJ1-2; TRBD1 aligns across 7 bases. Unmatched junction bases numbered 8, after V lost 5 bases and J lost 8 bases. Germline V lookup: CDR1 LNHDA, CDR2 SQIVND (reference sequence). This CDR3 is 13 amino acids long. The CDR3 region is CASSGEDRVGYTF. The CDR3 nucleotides are TGTGCCAGTAGTGGGGAAGACAGGGTCGGCTACACCTTC.

CDR3 protein: CSVRTGGYEQYF. CDR3 nucleotide sequence: TGCAGCGTCCGGACAGGGGGCTACGAGCAGTACTTC. This chain links TRBV29-1 with TRBJ2-7, with 10 bases fitting TRBD1. This CDR3 spans 12 amino acids. Unmatched junction bases numbered 2, after V lost 6 bases and J lost 3 bases. From germline, CDR1 is SQVTM and CDR2 ANQGSEA.